A single sample gave rise to the 24 T cell receptor beta chains below, sequenced in a study of early stage breast cancer tumors. Sequencing was performed with immunoSEQ multiplex PCR; in TCRdb, only in-frame clones are kept and a portion is missing. The data contain about 41,000 clones, over 60% of them singletons. Sequencing was performed on blood. The source is a person aged 45 to 59 with breast cancer.

The rearrangement links TRBV4-1 to TRBJ2-1; 7 nucleotides align to TRBD2. CDR1 and CDR2 from the germline V gene are MGHRA and YSYEKL. CDR3 length: 13 amino acids. V shed 1 base and J 6 bases; nucleotides not matched to a gene: 0. The CDR3 reads CASSQGTSNEQFF. The DNA for the CDR3 is TGCGCCAGCAGCCAAGGGACTAGCAATGAGCAGTTCTTC.

The chain uses TRBV11-2 and TRBJ2-1; D is possibly TRBD1 (6 bases). The V end lost 0 bases, the J end lost 3 bases, and 9 bases lay between the germline ends. The V gene's germline CDR1 is SGHAT and CDR2 FQNNGV. The CDR3 loop spans 15 amino acids. The CDR3 here is CASSLEPTGYNEQFF. CDR3 bases: TGTGCCAGCAGCTTAGAACCGACAGGCTACAATGAGCAGTTCTTC.

The chain employs TRBV5-8 and TRBJ2-3; 7 nucleotides align to TRBD2. The J segment lost 3 bases and the V segment lost 4 bases, leaving 11 bases of the junction unmatched. Looked up from germline, CDR1 is SGHTS and CDR2 is YDEGEE. The CDR3 is 16 amino acids. CDR3 residues: CASSRDYNRITDTQYF. CDR3 coding DNA: TGTGCCAGCAGCAGGGACTATAATCGGATTACAGATACGCAGTATTTT.

CDR3 protein: CASSLPSDPYNEQFF. The CDR3, as DNA: TGTGCCAGCAGCTTACCTAGCGACCCCTACAATGAGCAGTTCTTC. This chain links TRBV7-9 with TRBJ2-1, with D perhaps TRBD2 (6 bases). V was shortened by 2 bases and J by 2 bases, with 10 bases between the two germline ends. CDR1 is SEHNR and CDR2 is FQNEAQ in the germline V gene (reference sequence). The length of the CDR3 is 15 residues. The variable domain in full, with the rest retrieved from reference TRBV7-9 and TRBJ2-1, is DTGVSQNPRHKITKRGQNVTFRCDPISEHNRLYWYRQTLGQGPEFLTYFQNEAQLEKSRLLSDRFSAERPKGSFSTLEIQRTEQGDSAMYLCASSLPSDPYNEQFFGPGTRLTVL.

The chain uses TRBV11-2 and TRBJ2-7; TRBD1 agrees at 7 bases. V was pared by 3 bases and J by 5 bases, with 4 bases of the junction left unmatched. CDR1 SGHAT and CDR2 FQNNGV come from the germline V gene. The CDR3 covers 13 residues. CDR3 sequence reads: CASSFQGVDEQYV. The DNA for the CDR3 is TGTGCCAGCAGCTTTCAGGGGGTCGACGAGCAGTACGTC.

V gene TRBV29-1 combines with J gene TRBJ2-2, with 7 bases aligning to TRBD1. CDR1 SQVTM and CDR2 ANQGSEA come from the germline V gene. This CDR3 region has 15 residues. Trimming removed 5 bases from V and 2 bases from J; junction bases left unmatched: 8. In DNA form, the CDR3 reads TGCAGCGTTATCTGGAGGACAGGAAACACCGGGGAGCTGTTTTTT. It specifies CSVIWRTGNTGELFF.

The genes are TRBV9 and TRBJ1-2; 9 nucleotides agree with TRBD1. The CDR3 contains 14 residues. J gave up 3 bases and V 0 bases, and 0 bases lay outside the gene matches. Germline CDR1 is SGDLS and CDR2 is YYNGEE. The CDR3 loop reads CASSVGQGDYGYTF. The CDR3, as DNA: TGTGCCAGCAGCGTAGGACAGGGGGACTATGGCTACACCTTC.

V usage is TRBV6-1 and J usage is TRBJ2-1, with 9 bases lining up with TRBD2. The CDR3 consists of 13 residues. Germline lookup yields CDR1 MNHNS and CDR2 SASEGT. V shed 2 bases, J shed 15 bases, and the junction held 8 bases outside the gene matches. The CDR3 DNA is TGTGCCAGCAGTGAAAATAGCGGGAGTAGTCGGTTCTTC. It specifies CASSENSGSSRFF.

This rearrangement joins TRBV11-3 to TRBJ1-3; 8 bases align to TRBD1. This CDR3 has 16 amino acids. CDR1 is SGHNT and CDR2 is YENEEA in the germline V gene. V lost 5 bases and J lost 0; bases outside the gene matches: 6. The CDR3 sequence is CASSPGQGDSGNTIYF. The CDR3 nucleotides read TGTGCCAGCAGCCCAGGACAGGGAGACTCTGGAAACACCATATATTTT.

This rearrangement joins TRBV7-2 to TRBJ2-1; the match to TRBD1 covers 12 bases. The length of the CDR3 is 15 residues. Per the germline V gene, CDR1 is SGHTA and CDR2 is FQGNSA. Germline trimming cut 0 bases from V and 9 bases from J; bases unmatched to any gene: 3. Here the CDR3 reads CASSLAGQGAREQFF. In DNA, the CDR3 is TGTGCCAGCAGCTTAGCGGGACAGGGGGCGCGTGAGCAGTTCTTC.

This clone was observed at least ten times. The V call is TRBV11-2, the J call TRBJ1-2, with D unclear. CDR1 and CDR2 from the germline V gene are SGHAT and FQNNGV. This CDR3 is built from 13 residues. With 0 bases removed from V and 8 bases from J, the gap between germline ends came to 10 bases. CDR3 nucleotides: TGTGCCAGCAGCTTAGATTTGGGGAGAGGCTACACCTTC. The encoded protein is CASSLDLGRGYTF.

The CDR3 spells CASRPTLGANVYEQYF. The CDR3 DNA reads as TGTGCCAGCAGACCCACTCTAGGGGCGAATGTCTACGAGCAGTACTTC. The chain employs TRBV28 and TRBJ2-7; D is perhaps TRBD1 (5 bases). CDR1 is MDHEN, CDR2 SYDVKM, per germline. CDR3 length equals 16 residues. Trimming stripped 6 bases from V and 3 bases from J, with 21 bases between.

The CDR3 loop reads CASSFRTGEMNTEAFF. The DNA of the CDR3 is TGCGCCAGCAGCTTTCGGACAGGGGAGATGAACACTGAAGCTTTCTTT. The rearrangement links TRBV5-1 to TRBJ1-1, with 9 bases fitting TRBD1. The CDR3 spans 16 residues. The junction had 5 bases not matched to a gene; V was cut back by 2 bases and J by 0 bases. Per germline, CDR1 SGHRS and CDR2 YFSETQ.

The chain joins TRBV7-2 to TRBJ2-5; possible D gene TRBD1, 6 bases. V was clipped by 6 bases and J by 2 bases, with 10 bases between them. This CDR3 contains 13 residues. Germline CDR1 SGHTA, CDR2 FQGNSA. CDR3 in amino acids: CASSRQVQETQYF. CDR3 in DNA: TGTGCCAGCAGTCGACAGGTACAAGAGACCCAGTACTTC.

This clone was observed a single time. V is TRBV27 and J is TRBJ2-1, with D tentatively TRBD2 (6 bases). The CDR3 has 18 residues. Germline values: CDR1 MNHEY, CDR2 SMNVEV (reference sequence). Trimming left V 5 bases short and J 9 bases short, with 29 bases between. The CDR3 is CASSLWGPRTIGGTEQFF. The CDR3 DNA is TGTGCCAGCAGTCTTTGGGGACCAAGGACGATAGGAGGGACTGAGCAGTTCTTC.

The rearrangement joins TRBV4-2 to TRBJ1-2; D is unresolved. The CDR3 is 13 residues long. Between the trimmed V and J ends, which lost 0 bases and 4 bases, there was a span of 6 bases. Germline values: CDR1 LGHNA, CDR2 YNFKEQ. The CDR3 here is CASSQEEVYGYTF. CDR3 DNA sequence: TGTGCCAGCAGCCAAGAGGAGGTCTATGGCTACACCTTC.

The chain uses TRBV18 and TRBJ1-2, with D possibly matching TRBD1 (5 bases). Germline V gene data show CDR1 as KGHSH and CDR2 as LQKENI. With 4 bases removed from V and 4 bases from J, the gap between germline ends came to 7 bases. The CDR3 length is 12 residues. CDR3 region: CASSQDSYGYTF. CDR3 sequence (DNA): TGTGCCAGCTCACAAGACAGCTATGGCTACACCTTC.

The chain recombines TRBV9 with TRBJ1-4, with TRBD1 matching over 10 bases. Trimming took 3 bases from V and 7 from J; bases not matched to a gene: 6. CDR3 length equals 15 residues. From germline, CDR1 is SGDLS and CDR2 YYNGEE. In nucleotides, the CDR3 is TGTGCCAGCAGCGACCCCGGGACAGGGGTTGAAAAACTGTTTTTT. Its protein is CASSDPGTGVEKLFF.

This sequence joins TRBV6-5 and TRBJ2-7; D perhaps matches TRBD2 (6 bases). This CDR3 contains 14 residues. The V end was cut by 5 bases, the J end by 0 bases, with 11 bases between. The germline V gene encodes CDR1 MNHEY and CDR2 SVGAGI. CDR3 sequence: CASSPPGLSYEQYF. The CDR3 nucleotides are TGTGCCAGCAGTCCCCCGGGACTCTCCTACGAGCAGTACTTC.

The V gene is TRBV11-2, the J gene TRBJ1-2, with TRBD1 matching over 10 bases. The V and J ends lost 5 bases and 3 bases, in that order; junction bases with no gene match: 3. This CDR3 is built from 14 residues. From germline, CDR1 is SGHAT and CDR2 FQNNGV. The CDR3 bases are TGTGCCAGCAGCCCGGGGACAGGGGACTATGGCTACACCTTC. Translated: CASSPGTGDYGYTF.

This rearrangement joins TRBV6-6 to TRBJ1-5; maybe TRBD1 (6 bases). Between the trimmed V and J ends, which lost 7 bases and 6 bases, there was a span of 16 bases. CDR1 MNHNY and CDR2 SVGAGI come from the germline V gene (reference sequence). CDR3 length: 14 amino acids. CDR3 residues: CASIRTVPGQPQHF. CDR3 DNA sequence: TGTGCCAGCATCAGGACAGTTCCGGGTCAGCCCCAGCATTTT.

CDR3: CASSTQAGAEPSTDTQYF. The CDR3, as DNA: TGTGCCAGCAGCACTCAAGCGGGAGCGGAACCTAGCACAGATACGCAGTATTTT. The chain joins TRBV9 to TRBJ2-3; 8 bases map to TRBD2. There are 18 residues in the CDR3. Trimming took 4 bases from V and 0 from J; bases not matched to a gene: 13. Germline CDR1 SGDLS, CDR2 YYNGEE.

This clone was seen a handful of times. The chain is built from TRBV10-1 and TRBJ2-2; D call uncertain. The CDR3 is 14 residues long. V lost 4 bases to trimming and J lost 5 bases, with 11 bases between them. The germline V gene encodes CDR1 WNHNN and CDR2 SYGVQD (reference sequence). The CDR3 loop is CASSVSTRTGELFF. As DNA, the CDR3 is TGCGCCAGCAGTGTGTCCACTCGAACCGGGGAGCTGTTTTTT.

The rearrangement links TRBV12-5 to TRBJ1-5, with TRBD1 matching over 9 bases. Germline CDR1 LGHNT, CDR2 FRNRAP. The V gene end was trimmed by 1 base and the J gene end by 2 bases; junction bases not matched to a gene: 6. The CDR3 spans 17 residues. Written as DNA, the CDR3 is TGTGCTAGTGGTTTGGGGACAGGGGTGGTAGGCAATCAGCCCCAGCATTTT. The encoded protein is CASGLGTGVVGNQPQHF.